The 23 T cell receptor beta chains given below trace back to one sample, sequenced in a study of cytomegalovirus exposure and HLA in healthy donors. Here immunoSEQ multiplex PCR was the method, and the copy in TCRdb shows in-frame clones only, minus some. The sample yields roughly 150,000 clones, roughly 86% seen once. Sequencing was done on a sample of PBMCs. These receptors came from a man between 18 and 35 years old in good health and CMV-seropositive.

This chain joins TRBV19 and TRBJ2-1, with TRBD2 matching 14 bases. CDR3 length: 17 amino acids. Trimming took 10 bases from V and 1 from J; bases not matched to a gene: 9. CDR1 is LNHDA, CDR2 SQIVND, per germline (reference sequence). CDR3 loop: CATSTSGRAPSYNEQFF. CDR3 DNA sequence: TGTGCCACTTCGACTAGCGGGAGGGCCCCTTCCTACAATGAGCAGTTCTTC. Variable domain in full (rest from reference TRBV19 and TRBJ2-1): DGGITQSPKYLFRKEGQNVTLSCEQNLNHDAMYWYRQDPGQGLRLIYYSQIVNDFQKGDIAEGYSVSREKKESFPLTVTSAQKNPTAFYLCATSTSGRAPSYNEQFFGPGTRLTVL.

The chain links TRBV5-1 to TRBJ2-1, with 11 positions matching TRBD2. V lost 0 bases and J lost 8; bases outside the gene matches: 13. CDR1 and CDR2 (germline): SGHRS, YFSETQ. There are 18 residues in the CDR3. CDR3 DNA sequence: TGCGCCAGCAGCTTGGAGCTACGTAGCGGGAGGGCCGCAGATGAGCAGTTCTTC. This translates into CASSLELRSGRAADEQFF.

V is TRBV7-9 and J is TRBJ2-7, with TRBD1 as a possible D gene (6 bases). CDR1 is SEHNR, CDR2 FQNEAQ, per germline (reference sequence). V was trimmed by 5 bases and J by 7 bases, leaving 9 bases between them. The CDR3 extends over 11 amino acids. CDR3 in DNA: TGTGCCAGCAGCGCCACAGGGGAGCAGTACTTC. As protein: CASSATGEQYF.

The CDR3, as DNA: TGTGCCAGCAGTGAAGCGCTTCAGGGATATCAGCCCCAGCATTTT. This sequence encodes CASSEALQGYQPQHF. The V gene is TRBV2, the J gene TRBJ1-5, with a tentative D call TRBD1 (5 bases). The CDR3 has 15 amino acids. Germline CDR1 reads SNHLY; CDR2 reads FYNNEI. Trimming shortened V by 0 bases and J by 5 bases, and 11 bases separated the two germline ends.

The chain links TRBV12-2 to TRBJ2-7; TRBD2 is taken as the D call from the table, unchecked against the DNA. TRBV12-2 is described as a pseudogene. This CDR3 is 18 amino acids long. CDR3 region: CASRLSGRTSGRFYEQYF. CDR3 nucleotides: TGTGCAAGTCGCTTATCGGGTCGGACTAGCGGGAGATTCTACGAGCAGTACTTC.

Only a few counts were recorded for this clone. The rearrangement uses TRBV4-1 and TRBJ2-7; 11 bases agree with TRBD1. J lost 2 bases, V lost 3 bases, and 6 bases had no gene match. CDR1 and CDR2 (germline): MGHRA, YSYEKL. The CDR3 runs to 16 residues. The CDR3 sequence: CASSQILGQGAYEQYF. Written as DNA, the CDR3 is TGCGCCAGCAGCCAGATATTGGGACAGGGGGCCTACGAGCAGTACTTC.

This chain joins TRBV21-1 and TRBJ2-1; the table gives TRBD2 as D, unverified against the DNA. TRBV21-1 represents a pseudogene. The CDR3 has 15 amino acids. CDR3: CASSKTSRFYNEQFF. The CDR3 bases are TGTGCCAGCAGCAAAACCTCGAGGTTCTACAATGAGCAGTTCTTC.

The chain joins TRBV27 to TRBJ2-3; unclear D gene. CDR3 length: 13 amino acids. V dropped 6 bases and J dropped 0 bases, with 7 bases sitting between them. Germline V gene data show CDR1 as MNHEY and CDR2 as SMNVEV (reference sequence). The DNA for the CDR3 is TGTGCCAGCAGGCTCCGGAGCACAGATACGCAGTATTTT. It yields the protein CASRLRSTDTQYF.

V gene TRBV7-9 combines with J gene TRBJ2-1; D unresolved. Germline values: CDR1 SEHNR, CDR2 FQNEAQ (reference sequence). V was clipped by 0 bases and J by 1 base, with 10 bases between them. CDR3 length: 16 residues. CDR3 amino acids: CASSLAKLFSYNEQFF. CDR3 DNA: TGTGCCAGCAGCTTAGCGAAACTATTTTCCTACAATGAGCAGTTCTTC.

The rearrangement joins TRBV5-6 to TRBJ1-1; D is ambiguous. Per the germline V gene, CDR1 is SGHDT and CDR2 is YYEEEE. This CDR3 region has 12 residues. With 2 bases removed from V and 0 bases from J, the gap between germline ends came to 2 bases. This CDR3 reads CASSFMNTEAFF. Here the CDR3 DNA reads TGTGCCAGCAGCTTCATGAACACTGAAGCTTTCTTT.

The chain employs TRBV28 and TRBJ1-2, with D maybe TRBD1 (5 bases). V shed 7 bases and J shed 7 bases, with 13 bases lying between them. This CDR3 region has 12 residues. CDR1 and CDR2 from the germline V gene are MDHEN and SYDVKM. CDR3 nucleotide sequence: TGTGCCAGCACCCTGGGGGGGAGTGGCTACACCTTC. Translation: CASTLGGSGYTF.

This chain uses TRBV5-6 with TRBJ1-2; TRBD1 aligns across 9 bases. V shed 0 bases and J 3 bases; nucleotides not matched to a gene: 3. CDR3 length equals 15 residues. In germline, CDR1 is SGHDT, CDR2 YYEEEE. CDR3 protein: CASSLGGTGHYGYTF. DNA for the CDR3: TGTGCCAGCAGCTTGGGAGGGACAGGGCACTATGGCTACACCTTC.

The CDR3: CASSLRRTGIPYGYTF. CDR3 bases: TGTGCCAGCAGCTTAAGGCGGACAGGGATACCCTATGGCTACACCTTC. The V gene is TRBV11-2, the J gene TRBJ1-2, with TRBD1 matching 8 bases. Looked up from germline, CDR1 is SGHAT and CDR2 is FQNNGV. The CDR3 loop spans 16 amino acids. After removal of 2 bases from V and 4 bases from J, the junction contained 9 bases not matched to a gene.

The chain links TRBV27 to TRBJ2-7, with TRBD2 as a possible D gene (5 bases). The CDR3 spans 14 residues. Germline V lookup: CDR1 MNHEY, CDR2 SMNVEV (reference sequence). V was shortened by 3 bases and J by 4 bases, with 13 bases between the two germline ends. CDR3 sequence reads: CASSFGDVSYEQYF. The DNA for the CDR3 is TGTGCCAGCAGTTTCGGGGATGTCTCGTACGAGCAGTACTTC.

The rearrangement joins TRBV27 to TRBJ2-3; tentative D call: TRBD1 (5 bases). The V and J ends lost 3 bases and 2 bases respectively, with 12 bases between them. The CDR3 runs to 15 residues. The germline V gene has CDR1 MNHEY and CDR2 SMNVEV (reference sequence). In nucleotides, the CDR3 is TGTGCCAGCAGTTTGGTTTGGGGCTACACAGATACGCAGTATTTT. Translated: CASSLVWGYTDTQYF.

This chain uses TRBV27 with TRBJ1-1; 11 nucleotides agree with TRBD1. Germline CDR1 reads MNHEY; CDR2 reads SMNVEV (reference sequence). The J segment lost 1 base and the V segment lost 2 bases, leaving 0 bases of the junction unmatched. The CDR3 loop spans 15 amino acids. In DNA, the CDR3 is TGTGCCAGCAGTTTAGGGACAGGGGGGAACACTGAAGCTTTCTTT. Encoded protein: CASSLGTGGNTEAFF.

V is TRBV5-6 and J is TRBJ2-1; tentatively, D is TRBD1 (5 bases). Germline loops: CDR1 SGHDT, CDR2 YYEEEE. V lost 4 bases and J 2 bases, leaving 16 bases between the germline ends. This CDR3 contains 16 residues. Here the CDR3 reads CASSPFGAGPYNEQFF. DNA of the CDR3: TGTGCCAGCAGCCCCTTTGGGGCAGGCCCCTACAATGAGCAGTTCTTC.

This chain joins TRBV5-1 and TRBJ1-4; D is perhaps TRBD1 (6 bases). Looked up from germline, CDR1 is SGHRS and CDR2 is YFSETQ. The V gene lost 4 bases and the J gene lost 5 bases, with 12 bases spanning the gap. The CDR3 loop spans 14 amino acids. The CDR3 DNA sequence: TGCGCCAGCAGCCCGGACAGCGCGAATGAAAAACTGTTTTTT. Its translation is CASSPDSANEKLFF.

The rearrangement joins TRBV5-1 to TRBJ1-2, with 7 nucleotides matching TRBD1. CDR3 length: 14 amino acids. CDR1 is SGHRS, CDR2 YFSETQ, per germline. The V and J ends lost 0 bases and 4 bases, in that order; junction bases with no gene match: 3. The CDR3 loop is CASSLETGVYGYTF. The CDR3 region has the DNA TGCGCCAGCAGCTTGGAAACAGGGGTCTATGGCTACACCTTC.

This clone was counted between two and nine times. The CDR3 protein is CASREGSYEQYF. The DNA of the CDR3 is TGCGCCAGCAGGGAGGGGTCCTACGAGCAGTACTTC. The chain has TRBV5-1 and TRBJ2-7; perhaps TRBD2 as D (6 bases). V lost 5 bases and J lost 1, with 7 bases in between. The CDR3 has 12 residues. Germline loops: CDR1 SGHRS, CDR2 YFSETQ.

V usage is TRBV9 and J usage is TRBJ2-7; TRBD2 matches at 7 bases. V lost 4 bases and J lost 6; bases outside the gene matches: 10. The length of the CDR3 is 14 residues. CDR1 is SGDLS and CDR2 is YYNGEE in the germline V gene. CDR3 region: CASSLGLGTVEQYF. CDR3 nucleotides: TGTGCCAGCAGCCTCGGACTAGGAACCGTCGAGCAGTACTTC.

This clone has just one count. V and J are TRBV21-1 and TRBJ2-2; TRBD2, the D gene given by the table, was not confirmed from the DNA. TRBV21-1 is a recognized pseudogene. The CDR3 has 14 residues. CDR3 loop: CASSAPSGSGELFF. CDR3 DNA: TGTGCCAGCAGCGCCCCTAGCGGGTCCGGGGAGCTGTTTTTT.

The table lists this clone with a count of one. The gene calls are TRBV7-9 and TRBJ2-1; TRBD2 might be the D (6 bases). The CDR3 is made up of 17 amino acids. CDR1 and CDR2 (germline): SEHNR, FQNEAQ (reference sequence). V was cut by 0 bases and J by 0 bases, with 12 bases left in between. The CDR3 loop is CASSLALGLSSYNEQFF. DNA of the CDR3: TGTGCCAGCAGCTTAGCGCTGGGACTTAGCTCCTACAATGAGCAGTTCTTC.